This passage covers 14 T cell receptor beta chains from one sample sequenced in a study of blood T cell repertoires in COVID-19 (dated by TCRdb to the early 2020s). Receptor libraries were prepared by the immunoSEQ multiplex PCR assay. In its TCRdb copy, this immuneACCESS table keeps in-frame sequences only and misses some clones. Where compared with another copy, unresolved V genes explain less than half of these, and the others have no known cause. The sample records more than 300,000 clones, around 86% of which are singletons. Of the sample, 5% to 6% falls within the top ten clones. The sequencing input was PBMCs or T cells enriched from blood (not recorded which). The receptors here all came from a woman aged 45-65 years who had recovered from COVID-19.

Only one count was recorded for this clone. This chain uses TRBV5-1 with TRBJ2-7; TRBD1 matches at 9 bases. Unmatched junction bases numbered 13, after V lost 3 bases and J lost 6 bases. This CDR3 is built from 16 residues. Germline V gene lookup returns CDR1 SGHRS and CDR2 YFSETQ. Here the CDR3 reads CASSYAPGQGLFEQYF. In DNA form, the CDR3 reads TGCGCCAGCAGCTACGCTCCGGGACAGGGTTTGTTCGAGCAGTACTTC.

CDR3 bases: TGTGCCAGCAGCCCCACAGGGTTCAATCAGCCCCAGCATTTT. Translated, it gives CASSPTGFNQPQHF. The rearrangement links TRBV6-5 to TRBJ1-5, with D maybe TRBD1 (6 bases). This CDR3 region has 14 residues. The V end lost 6 bases, the J end lost 3 bases, and 12 bases lay between the germline ends. Per the germline V gene, CDR1 is MNHEY and CDR2 is SVGAGI.

The rearrangement links TRBV30 to TRBJ1-6, with a weak D call TRBD1 (6 bases). The CDR3 length is 14 residues. Germline loops: CDR1 GTSNPN, CDR2 SVGIG (reference sequence). V lost 1 base and J lost 2, with 6 bases in between. In DNA form, the CDR3 reads TGTGCCTGGAGTGGGGACACCTATAATTCACCCCTCCACTTT. Encoded protein: CAWSGDTYNSPLHF. Full variable domain (outside the CDR3, taken from reference TRBV30 and TRBJ1-6): SQTIHQWPATLVQPVGSPLSLECTVEGTSNPNLYWYRQAAGRGLQLLFYSVGIGQISSEVPQNLSASRPQDRQFILSSKKLLLSDSGFYLCAWSGDTYNSPLHFGNGTRLTVT.

J is TRBJ2-1 and V is TRBV20-1; D call uncertain. This CDR3 has 10 residues. Germline lookup yields CDR1 DFQATT and CDR2 SNEGSKA (reference sequence). V was trimmed by 6 bases and J by 15 bases, leaving 15 bases between them. CDR3 loop: CSAWVQPLFF. For the CDR3, the DNA is TGCAGTGCGTGGGTACAGCCTCTGTTCTTC.

The rearrangement uses TRBV3-1 (or the pseudogene TRBV3-2) and TRBJ1-1; tentative D call: TRBD1 (6 bases). Germline V gene lookup returns CDR1 LGHDT and CDR2 YNNKEL (reference sequence). Trimming shortened V by 4 bases and J by 10 bases, and 22 bases separated the two germline ends. The CDR3 length is 15 residues. As DNA, the CDR3 is TGTGCCAGCAGCCTTGGGGGCGCCCGAACCGTGAGAGCTTTCTTT. Translation gives CASSLGGARTVRAFF.

This chain links TRBV2 with TRBJ2-7, with a possible D match to TRBD1 (6 bases). The V gene lost 4 bases and the J gene lost 6 bases, with 13 bases spanning the gap. Germline V gene data show CDR1 as SNHLY and CDR2 as FYNNEI. This CDR3 contains 13 residues. CDR3 sequence: CASSGGQGAEQYF. Here the CDR3 DNA reads TGTGCCAGCAGTGGGGGGCAGGGTGCCGAGCAGTACTTC.

V and J are TRBV19 and TRBJ2-2, with 14 nucleotides matching TRBD2. CDR1 is LNHDA and CDR2 is SQIVND in the germline V gene (reference sequence). CDR3 length equals 17 residues. Trimming cost V 7 bases and J 4 bases; bases outside gene matches: 8. This CDR3 reads CASIPTSGGAPTGELFF. The CDR3 bases are TGTGCCAGTATTCCGACTAGCGGGGGGGCCCCCACCGGGGAGCTGTTTTTT.

The chain employs TRBV19 and TRBJ2-5, with TRBD2 matching 15 bases. CDR1 LNHDA and CDR2 SQIVND come from the germline V gene (reference sequence). This CDR3 has 17 amino acids. V lost 3 bases, J lost 4 bases, and 6 bases stayed unmatched. The CDR3 bases are TGTGCCAGTAGTATCCCAGGACTAGCGGGAGGGGGAGAGACCCAGTACTTC. This codes for CASSIPGLAGGGETQYF.

This clone was seen only once. This chain joins TRBV7-2 and TRBJ1-2; a possible D gene is TRBD1 (5 bases). The CDR3 runs 13 residues. Trimming left V 5 bases short and J 4 bases short, with 11 bases between. From germline, CDR1 is SGHTA and CDR2 FQGNSA. CDR3 amino acids: CASSKDRGYGYTF. The CDR3 region has the DNA TGTGCCAGCAGCAAAGATAGGGGCTATGGCTACACCTTC.

The V and J genes are TRBV27 and TRBJ1-2, with D hard to call. V dropped 6 bases and J dropped 4 bases, with 18 bases sitting between them. CDR1 is MNHEY and CDR2 is SMNVEV in the germline V gene (reference sequence). The CDR3 is made up of 15 amino acids. The CDR3 sequence: CASRPTLTIPYGYTF. For the CDR3, the DNA is TGTGCCAGCAGGCCCACCCTGACAATCCCCTATGGCTACACCTTC.

The chain has TRBV27 and TRBJ1-2; D unclear. CDR3 length: 14 amino acids. Trimming cost V 0 bases and J 4 bases, with 9 bases left between them. Per the germline V gene, CDR1 is MNHEY and CDR2 is SMNVEV (reference sequence). The CDR3 here is CASSLSGLTYGYTF. The CDR3 DNA reads TGTGCCAGCAGTTTATCCGGGTTGACCTATGGCTACACCTTC.

This clone was seen only a few times. The chain couples TRBV7-3 to TRBJ2-3; TRBD2 agrees at 8 bases. Trimming took 2 bases from V and 6 from J; bases not matched to a gene: 10. Per the germline V gene, CDR1 is SGHTA and CDR2 is FQGTGA. CDR3 length: 16 residues. The CDR3 loop reads CASSLDTAGGMDTQYF. In DNA, the CDR3 is TGTGCCAGCAGCTTAGATACGGCGGGAGGTATGGATACGCAGTATTTT. Full variable domain (missing parts from reference TRBV7-3 and TRBJ2-3): GAGVSQTPSNKVTEKGKYVELRCDPISGHTALYWYRQSLGQGPEFLIYFQGTGAADDSGLPNDRFFAVRPEGSVSTLKIQRTERGDSAVYLCASSLDTAGGMDTQYFGPGTRLTVL.

The CDR3 DNA reads as TGTGCCAGCAGCGTAGCAGGGATGGACTATGGCTACACCTTC. Its protein is CASSVAGMDYGYTF. The V gene is TRBV9, the J gene TRBJ1-2; a possible D gene is TRBD1 (5 bases). The V gene lost 0 bases and the J gene lost 3 bases, with 9 bases spanning the gap. This CDR3 has 14 amino acids. Germline CDR1 SGDLS, CDR2 YYNGEE.

The chain couples TRBV24-1 to TRBJ2-5, with TRBD1 matching over 7 bases. The CDR3 contains 13 residues. CDR1 is KGHDR and CDR2 is SFDVKD in the germline V gene. The V gene end was trimmed by 1 base and the J gene end by 9 bases; junction bases not matched to a gene: 4. CDR3 residues: CATSDFDREPQYF. CDR3 sequence (DNA): TGTGCCACCAGTGATTTTGACAGGGAGCCCCAGTACTTC.